These 3 T cell receptor beta chains originate from one sample sequenced in a study of T-cell memory formation after mild COVID-19. TCRdb re-analysed the 5' RACE reads in MiXCR, keeping a single row per CDR3 protein. The data hold about 470,000 distinct CDR3 sequences, with around a sixth observed a single time. The sequencing input was PBMCs or a T cell subset sorted from them (not recorded which). These receptors all stem from an adult woman who had mild COVID-19 (a few samples of this study predate the infection). Cell type and time point are not known.

This clonotype was counted between two and nine times. J is TRBJ1-5 and V is TRBV7-3; possible D gene TRBD1, 6 bases. V was trimmed by 4 bases and J by 0 bases, leaving 16 bases between them. This CDR3 is built from 17 residues. CDR1 SGHTA and CDR2 FQGTGA come from the germline V gene. The CDR3 nucleotides are TGTGCCAGCAGCTCTAAGACAGGCCCTAATAGCAATCAGCCCCAGCATTTT. Its translation: CASSSKTGPNSNQPQHF.

This clonotype has just a few counts. The chain joins TRBV29-1 to TRBJ2-5; the D gene is possibly TRBD1 (6 bases). V gave up 6 bases and J gave up 7 bases, with 18 bases separating them. The CDR3 spans 13 residues. The germline V gene has CDR1 SQVTM and CDR2 ANQGSEA. The CDR3 sequence: CSVSRGRAGTQYF. The DNA of the CDR3 is TGCAGCGTCTCCAGGGGAAGGGCTGGGACCCAGTACTTC.

The genes are TRBV9 and TRBJ2-3; D perhaps matches TRBD2 (5 bases). Germline assignment: CDR1 SGDLS and CDR2 YYNGEE. V gave up 3 bases and J gave up 3 bases, with 14 bases separating them. The CDR3 is 15 amino acids. The CDR3 region has the DNA TGTGCCAGCAGCGAAGAGGGAGTAGCGACAGATACGCAGTATTTT. Translation: CASSEEGVATDTQYF.